These 9 T cell receptor beta chains were all obtained from the same sample, sequenced in a study of cytomegalovirus exposure and HLA in healthy donors. PCR involved 60 Vbeta and 13 Jbeta primers. Clones were read by immunoSEQ multiplex PCR, and TCRdb kept only the in-frame ones, dropping some. The clone table shows under 95,000 clones, with the ten largest holding roughly 3.8%. The sequencing input was PBMCs. These receptors were taken from a female donor in good health and CMV-seropositive.

The chain combines TRBV7-2 with TRBJ2-3; D is undetermined. Germline V gene lookup returns CDR1 SGHTA and CDR2 FQGNSA. CDR3 length: 12 residues. V lost 5 bases and J lost 2, with 5 bases in between. CDR3 in amino acids: CASSPFTDTQYF. The CDR3 nucleotides are TGTGCCAGCAGCCCGTTCACAGATACGCAGTATTTT.

This chain links TRBV7-9 with TRBJ2-5; 10 nucleotides agree with TRBD2. CDR3 size: 14 residues. Unmatched junction bases numbered 4, after V lost 5 bases and J lost 4 bases. Per germline, CDR1 SEHNR and CDR2 FQNEAQ (reference sequence). CDR3 sequence reads: CASSPRTSGETQYF. The CDR3 DNA follows: TGTGCCAGCAGCCCAAGGACTAGCGGAGAGACCCAGTACTTC.

The chain is built from TRBV4-2 and TRBJ2-4; 9 bases fit TRBD2. This CDR3 is built from 17 residues. V dropped 0 bases and J dropped 3; count of bases not matched to a gene: 6. In germline, CDR1 is LGHNA, CDR2 YNFKEQ. In nucleotides, the CDR3 is TGTGCCAGCAGCCAAGAGCGGGGCGGGAGGGTCAAAAACATTCAGTACTTC. Translation gives CASSQERGGRVKNIQYF.

The genes are TRBV11-2 and TRBJ2-2; no clear D. This CDR3 comprises 13 residues. The V and J ends lost 0 bases and 5 bases respectively, with 4 bases between them. Germline-derived CDR1 and CDR2 are SGHAT and FQNNGV. CDR3 loop: CASSLDRTGELFF. In DNA form, the CDR3 reads TGTGCCAGCAGCTTAGACAGAACCGGGGAGCTGTTTTTT.

The chain combines TRBV9 with TRBJ2-7; TRBD2 might be the D (6 bases). CDR1 and CDR2 from the germline V gene are SGDLS and YYNGEE. Trimming shortened V by 0 bases and J by 6 bases, and 13 bases separated the two germline ends. There are 14 residues in the CDR3. CDR3 coding DNA: TGTGCCAGCAGCGTAGCGTCCGGGGGAGGCGAGCAGTACTTC. Its protein product is CASSVASGGGEQYF.

J is TRBJ1-3 and V is TRBV28; TRBD1 might be the D (5 bases). V was pared by 6 bases and J by 2 bases, with 14 bases between. CDR3 length: 15 amino acids. Looked up from germline, CDR1 is MDHEN and CDR2 is SYDVKM. CDR3 bases: TGTGCCAGCAGGGAGGGGTCGGTTCCTGGAAACACCATATATTTT. Protein sequence: CASREGSVPGNTIYF.

DNA of the CDR3: TGCGCCAGCAGCTTCACAGGGGGCGAGCAGTACTTC. Protein sequence: CASSFTGGEQYF. This chain connects TRBV5-1 to TRBJ2-7, with TRBD1 matching over 8 bases. The CDR3 consists of 12 residues. V dropped 2 bases and J dropped 6; count of bases not matched to a gene: 1. From germline, CDR1 is SGHRS and CDR2 YFSETQ. The complete variable domain, with remaining parts taken from reference TRBV5-1 and TRBJ2-7, reads KAGVTQTPRYLIKTRGQQVTLSCSPISGHRSVSWYQQTPGQGLQFLFEYFSETQRNKGNFPGRFSGRQFSNSRSEMNVSTLELGDSALYLCASSFTGGEQYFGPGTRLTVT.

The V and J genes are TRBV6-5 and TRBJ2-2, with TRBD2 matching over 11 bases. Germline-derived CDR1 and CDR2 are MNHEY and SVGAGI. The junction had 7 bases not matched to a gene; V was cut back by 6 bases and J by 4 bases. The CDR3 spans 16 residues. The chain's CDR3 is CASSYTSGRGTGELFF. CDR3 nucleotides: TGTGCCAGCAGCTACACTAGCGGGAGAGGCACCGGGGAGCTGTTTTTT.

The chain combines TRBV6-6 with TRBJ1-2; TRBD1 is a possible D gene (5 bases). Germline V gene data show CDR1 as MNHNY and CDR2 as SVGAGI (reference sequence). Trimming left V 3 bases short and J 5 bases short, with 13 bases between. The CDR3 has 14 amino acids. CDR3 in amino acids: CASSYSGGTYGYTF. The CDR3 nucleotides read TGTGCCAGCAGTTATTCGGGGGGGACTTATGGCTACACCTTC.